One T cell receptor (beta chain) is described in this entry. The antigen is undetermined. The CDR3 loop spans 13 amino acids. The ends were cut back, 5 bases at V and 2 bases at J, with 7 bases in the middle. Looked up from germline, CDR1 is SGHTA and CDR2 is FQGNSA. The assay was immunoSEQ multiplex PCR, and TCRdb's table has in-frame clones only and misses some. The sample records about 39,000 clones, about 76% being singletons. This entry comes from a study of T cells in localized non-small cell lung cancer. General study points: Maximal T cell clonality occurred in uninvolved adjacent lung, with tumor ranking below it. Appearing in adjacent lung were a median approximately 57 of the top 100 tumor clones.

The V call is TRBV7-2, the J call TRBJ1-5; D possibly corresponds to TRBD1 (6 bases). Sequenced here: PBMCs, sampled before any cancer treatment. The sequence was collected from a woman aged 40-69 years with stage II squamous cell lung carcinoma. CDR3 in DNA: TGTGCCAGCAGCCGACAGGGCAATCAGCCCCAGCATTTT. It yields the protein CASSRQGNQPQHF.